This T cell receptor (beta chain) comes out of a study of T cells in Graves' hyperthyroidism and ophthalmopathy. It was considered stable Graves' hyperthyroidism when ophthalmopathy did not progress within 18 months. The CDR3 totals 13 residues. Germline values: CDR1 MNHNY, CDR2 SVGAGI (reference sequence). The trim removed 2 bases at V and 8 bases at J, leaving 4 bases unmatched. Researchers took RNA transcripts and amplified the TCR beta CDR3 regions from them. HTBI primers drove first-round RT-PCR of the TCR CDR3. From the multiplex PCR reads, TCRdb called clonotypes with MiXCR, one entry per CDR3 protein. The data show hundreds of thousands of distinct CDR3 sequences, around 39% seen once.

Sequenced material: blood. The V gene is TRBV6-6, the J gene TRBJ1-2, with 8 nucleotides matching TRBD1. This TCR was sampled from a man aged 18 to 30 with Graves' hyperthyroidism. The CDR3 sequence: CASSYRTGKGYTF. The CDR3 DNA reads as TGTGCCAGCAGTTACAGGACAGGGAAAGGCTACACCTTC.